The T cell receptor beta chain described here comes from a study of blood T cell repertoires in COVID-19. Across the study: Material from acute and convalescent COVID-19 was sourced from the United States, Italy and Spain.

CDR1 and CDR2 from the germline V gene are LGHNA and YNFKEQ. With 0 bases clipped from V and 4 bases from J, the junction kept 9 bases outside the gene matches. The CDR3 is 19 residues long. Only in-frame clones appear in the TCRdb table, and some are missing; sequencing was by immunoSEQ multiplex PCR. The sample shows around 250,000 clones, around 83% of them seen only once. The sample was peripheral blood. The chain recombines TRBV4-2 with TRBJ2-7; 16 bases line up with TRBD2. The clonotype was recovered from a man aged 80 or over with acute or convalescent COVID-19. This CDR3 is CASSQDSVGTSGGAYEQYF. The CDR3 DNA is TGTGCCAGCAGCCAAGATTCGGTGGGGACTAGCGGGGGGGCTTACGAGCAGTACTTC.